This record looks at one T cell receptor beta chain sequence and its context. The sample holds a few counts of this clonotype. The antigen this receptor binds is unknown. Nothing much larger sits one base from this clone, and base qualities are not available. Explained via the paper, the treatment or condition label denotes: allogeneic hematopoietic cell transplantation with graft depleted of TCRalphabeta T cells and CD19 B cells. The children who served as transplant recipients had been given grafts of TCRalphabeta/CD19-depleted allogeneic hematopoietic cells. This record comes from a study of T-cell reconstitution after alpha-beta-depleted transplantation in children (dated by TCRdb to 2016 to 2018). Some background on the complete study: The study quantitatively tracked T-cell immune reconstitution after TCRalphabeta/CD19-depleted allogeneic hematopoietic cell transplantation in children using TCR repertoire profiling.

V loses 5 bases, J loses 0 bases, and the germline ends lie 11 bases apart. CDR3 length: 14 amino acids, cysteine to phenylalanine. Of the read, only the CDR3 DNA is kept; its 42 bases are in frame from base 1. Reading the germline V gene gives CDR1 MNHNS and CDR2 SASEGT. The library was made by PCR. The reads were generated on an Illumina HiSeq 2500. TCR library preparation used molecular barcoding, with unique molecular identifiers applied to normalize quantification of the TCRbeta repertoire. TCRdb reran the public reads through fastp at Q25 and MiXCR, keeping productive beta chains. Rows matching on CDR3 protein sequence are summarized as one entry with the most common DNA and genes. The sample table contains a few hundred thousand distinct CDR3 sequences; only one count was recorded for around 7.3% of them. The ten largest make up approximately 8.6% of the sample. Results the study describes overall, beyond this receptor: The apparently early recovery of alphabetaT-cell counts about two months after transplant reportedly depended on only several hundred rapidly expanded clones that came from non-depleted graft cells. Over the following months the frequencies of hyperexpanded clones went down, and after one year T-cell counts and TCRbeta diversity were mostly credited to newly produced T cells. In some patients, the high TCRbeta diversity seen at day 60 was put down to recipient T cells and intrathymic progenitors that had survived conditioning.

The chain couples TRBV6-1 to TRBJ2-7; the D gene cannot be resolved reliably. This sequence was found in a female patient aged 2 to 10 who had a stem cell transplant for Fanconi anemia, so the T cells may come from the graft donor. The sequenced sample was peripheral blood, obtained 360 days after TCRalphabeta/CD19-depleted stem cell transplant. CDR3 protein: CASSRSVSSYEQYF. The nucleotides read TGTGCCAGCAGTCGCAGCGTCAGCTCCTACGAGCAGTACTTC.